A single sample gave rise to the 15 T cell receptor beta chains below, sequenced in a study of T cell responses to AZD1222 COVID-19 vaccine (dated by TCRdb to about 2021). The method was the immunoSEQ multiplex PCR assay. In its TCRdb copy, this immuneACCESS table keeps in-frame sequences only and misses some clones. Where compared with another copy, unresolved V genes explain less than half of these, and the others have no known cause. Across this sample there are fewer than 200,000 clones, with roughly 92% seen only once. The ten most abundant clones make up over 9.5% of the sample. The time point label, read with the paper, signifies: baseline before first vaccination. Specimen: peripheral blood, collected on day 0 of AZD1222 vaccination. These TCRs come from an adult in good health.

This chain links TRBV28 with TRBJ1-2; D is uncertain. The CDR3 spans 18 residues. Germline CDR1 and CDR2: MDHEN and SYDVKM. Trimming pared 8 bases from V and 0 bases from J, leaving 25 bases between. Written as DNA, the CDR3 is TGTGCCAGCTCTTCCAAACAGCGCATGACACCGACTAACTATGGCTACACCTTC. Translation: CASSSKQRMTPTNYGYTF.

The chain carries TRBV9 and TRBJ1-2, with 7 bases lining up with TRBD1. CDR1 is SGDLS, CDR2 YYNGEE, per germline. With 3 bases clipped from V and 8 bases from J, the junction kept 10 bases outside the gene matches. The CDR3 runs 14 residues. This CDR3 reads CASSALTGAGGYTF. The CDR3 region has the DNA TGTGCCAGCAGCGCATTAACAGGGGCGGGCGGCTACACCTTC.

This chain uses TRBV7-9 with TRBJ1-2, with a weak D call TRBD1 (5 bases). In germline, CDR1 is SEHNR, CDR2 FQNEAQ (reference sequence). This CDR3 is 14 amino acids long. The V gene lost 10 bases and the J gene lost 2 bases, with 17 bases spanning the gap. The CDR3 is CAIETQGPNYGYTF. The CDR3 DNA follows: TGTGCCATCGAAACGCAGGGCCCCAACTATGGCTACACCTTC.

DNA of the CDR3: TGTGCCAGCAGCGGACAGGGGGGGATGAACACTGAAGCTTTCTTT. Its translation is CASSGQGGMNTEAFF. The chain has TRBV7-2 and TRBJ1-1, with 10 bases matching TRBD1. The CDR3 runs 15 residues. The germline V gene has CDR1 SGHTA and CDR2 FQGNSA. The trim removed 5 bases at V and 0 bases at J, leaving 3 bases unmatched.

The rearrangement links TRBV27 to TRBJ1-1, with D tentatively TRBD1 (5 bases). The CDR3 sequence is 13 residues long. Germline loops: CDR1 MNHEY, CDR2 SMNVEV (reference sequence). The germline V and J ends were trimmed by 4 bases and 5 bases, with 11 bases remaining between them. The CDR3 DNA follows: TGTGCCAGCAGTTCCCAGGGAGGGACTGAAGCTTTCTTT. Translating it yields CASSSQGGTEAFF.

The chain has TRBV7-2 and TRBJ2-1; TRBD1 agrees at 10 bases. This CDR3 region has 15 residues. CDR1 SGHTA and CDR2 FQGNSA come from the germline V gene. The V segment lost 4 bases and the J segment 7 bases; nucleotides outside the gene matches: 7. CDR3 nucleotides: TGTGCCAGCAGCTCGAGGGGGACAGGGGAGAATGAGCAGTTCTTC. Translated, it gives CASSSRGTGENEQFF.

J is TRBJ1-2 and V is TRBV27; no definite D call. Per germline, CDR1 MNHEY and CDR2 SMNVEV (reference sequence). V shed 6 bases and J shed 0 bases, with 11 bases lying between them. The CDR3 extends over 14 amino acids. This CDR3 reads CASSPPGANYGYTF. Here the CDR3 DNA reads TGTGCCAGCAGCCCGCCGGGAGCTAACTATGGCTACACCTTC.

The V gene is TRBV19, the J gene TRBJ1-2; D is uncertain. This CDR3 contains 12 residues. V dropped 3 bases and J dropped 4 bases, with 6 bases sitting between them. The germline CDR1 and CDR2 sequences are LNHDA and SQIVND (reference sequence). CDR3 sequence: CASSMGIYGYTF. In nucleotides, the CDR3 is TGTGCCAGTAGTATGGGGATCTATGGCTACACCTTC.

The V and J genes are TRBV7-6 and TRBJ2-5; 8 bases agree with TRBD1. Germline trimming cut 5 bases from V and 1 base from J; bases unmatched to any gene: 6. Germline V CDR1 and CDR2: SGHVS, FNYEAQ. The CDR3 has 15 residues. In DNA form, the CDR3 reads TGTGCCAGCAGCCCATCGACAGGGGCCCAAGAGACCCAGTACTTC. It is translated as CASSPSTGAQETQYF.

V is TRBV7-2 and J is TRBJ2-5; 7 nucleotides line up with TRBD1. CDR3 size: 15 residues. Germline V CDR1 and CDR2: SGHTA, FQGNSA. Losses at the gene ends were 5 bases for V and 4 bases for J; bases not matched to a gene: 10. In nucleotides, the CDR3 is TGTGCCAGCAGCGCCCATGGGACAGTTATAGAGACCCAGTACTTC. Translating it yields CASSAHGTVIETQYF.

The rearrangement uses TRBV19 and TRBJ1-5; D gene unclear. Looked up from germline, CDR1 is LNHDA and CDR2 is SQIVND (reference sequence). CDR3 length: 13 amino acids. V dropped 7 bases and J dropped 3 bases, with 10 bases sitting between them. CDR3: CASNLRDNQPQHF. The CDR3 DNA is TGTGCCAGTAACCTGCGGGACAATCAGCCCCAGCATTTT.

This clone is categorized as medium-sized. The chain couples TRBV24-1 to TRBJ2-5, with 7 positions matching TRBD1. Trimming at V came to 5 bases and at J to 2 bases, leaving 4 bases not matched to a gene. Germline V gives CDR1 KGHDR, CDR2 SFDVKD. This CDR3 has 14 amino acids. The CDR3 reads CATSGRTGQETQYF. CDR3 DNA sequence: TGTGCCACCAGTGGAAGGACAGGACAAGAGACCCAGTACTTC.

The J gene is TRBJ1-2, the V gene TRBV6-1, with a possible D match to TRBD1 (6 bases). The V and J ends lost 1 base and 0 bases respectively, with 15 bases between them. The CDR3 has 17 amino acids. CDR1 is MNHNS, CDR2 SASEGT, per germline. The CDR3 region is CASSEDGGTTTNYGYTF. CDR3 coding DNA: TGTGCCAGCAGTGAAGATGGGGGCACCACCACTAACTATGGCTACACCTTC.

This chain's CDR3 is CASSQDWPSGGEPYNEQFF. DNA of the CDR3: TGCGCCAGCAGCCAAGATTGGCCTAGCGGGGGGGAACCTTACAATGAGCAGTTCTTC. The chain combines TRBV4-3 with TRBJ2-1; 12 bases fit TRBD2. V trimming: 0 bases; J trimming: 4 bases; junction bases outside the gene matches: 10. This CDR3 is built from 19 residues. CDR1 LGHNA and CDR2 YSLEER come from the germline V gene.

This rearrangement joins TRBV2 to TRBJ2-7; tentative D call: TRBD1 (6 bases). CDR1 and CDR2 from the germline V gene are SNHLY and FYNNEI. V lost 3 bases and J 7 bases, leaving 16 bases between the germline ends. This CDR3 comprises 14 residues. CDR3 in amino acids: CASSDGGGWREQYF. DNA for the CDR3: TGTGCCAGCAGTGATGGGGGCGGATGGAGGGAGCAGTACTTC. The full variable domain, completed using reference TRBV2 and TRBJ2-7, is EPEVTQTPSHQVTQMGQEVILRCVPISNHLYFYWYRQILGQKVEFLVSFYNNEISEKSEIFDDQFSVERPDGSNFTLKIRSTKLEDSAMYFCASSDGGGWREQYFGPGTRLTVT.